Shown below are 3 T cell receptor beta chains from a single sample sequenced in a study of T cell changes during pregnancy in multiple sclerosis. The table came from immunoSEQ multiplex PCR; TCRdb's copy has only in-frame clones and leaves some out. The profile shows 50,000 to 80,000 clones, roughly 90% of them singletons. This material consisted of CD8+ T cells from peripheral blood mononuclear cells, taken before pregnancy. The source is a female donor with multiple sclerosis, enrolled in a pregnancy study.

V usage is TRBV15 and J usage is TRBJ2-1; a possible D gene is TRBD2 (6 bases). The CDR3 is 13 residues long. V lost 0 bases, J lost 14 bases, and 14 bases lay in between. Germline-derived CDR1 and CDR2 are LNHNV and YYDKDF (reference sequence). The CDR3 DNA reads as TGTGCCACCAGCAGAGATCGCCCTAGCGAGAAGTTCTTC. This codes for CATSRDRPSEKFF.

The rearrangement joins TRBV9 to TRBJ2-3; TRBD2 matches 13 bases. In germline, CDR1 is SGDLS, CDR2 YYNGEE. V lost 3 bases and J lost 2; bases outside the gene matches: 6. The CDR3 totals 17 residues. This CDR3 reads CASSDGLAGANTDTQYF. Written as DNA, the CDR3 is TGTGCCAGCAGCGACGGACTAGCGGGGGCAAACACAGATACGCAGTATTTT.

The CDR3 loop is CASSEGRNTEAFF. In nucleotides, the CDR3 is TGTGCCAGCAGTGAGGGGAGGAACACTGAAGCTTTCTTT. The chain employs TRBV2 and TRBJ1-1; the D is unclear. Germline assignment: CDR1 SNHLY and CDR2 FYNNEI. This CDR3 has 13 amino acids. Trimming took off 3 bases at V and 1 base at J, with 6 bases between the two ends.